Below, one T cell receptor (beta chain) is given with its context. Its antigen remains unidentified. The entry originates in a study of shared clonotypes between healthy human individuals. Germline CDR1 and CDR2: SNHLY and FYNNEI. The CDR3 contains 14 residues. Trimming left V 5 bases short and J 0 bases short, with 7 bases between. Whole-study results and caveats: When compared with the clonotypes that were shared by all four sorted-subset donors, the non-shared clonotypes turned out to have lower generation probabilities. Represented diversity, genetic and exposure-history alike, was limited by few donors.

Genomic DNA per cell subset filled all wells of several immunoSEQ plates. Repertoires were generated with immunoSEQ multiplex PCR, while TCRdb's copy carries only in-frame clones and drops some. This table has around 1,100,000 clones, about 72% appearing once. All of the donors resided in Nashville, Tennessee, and each was a Caucasian adult. This clonotype was sampled from a man between 18 and 35 years old in good health. Some clones in this sample may be carry-over from other donors' samples. Source material: memory CD4+ T cells from PBMCs. Described subset: CD45RA-negative fraction. The rearrangement joins TRBV2 to TRBJ2-2; D not certain. CDR3 nucleotide sequence: TGTGCCAGCAGTAAGCAGACGAACACCGGGGAGCTGTTTTTT. This gives the protein CASSKQTNTGELFF. Full variable domain (missing parts from reference TRBV2 and TRBJ2-2): EPEVTQTPSHQVTQMGQEVILRCVPISNHLYFYWYRQILGQKVEFLVSFYNNEISEKSEIFDDQFSVERPDGSNFTLKIRSTKLEDSAMYFCASSKQTNTGELFFGEGSRLTVL.